A selection of T cell receptor beta chains follows, all from one sample in a study of beta chain features in type 1 diabetes. Measured with immunoSEQ multiplex PCR; TCRdb has only the in-frame clones, and not every one. The sample yields around 180,000 clones, around 8% seen once. Sequenced sample: central memory CD4+ T cells from blood. The origin of the receptors is a woman aged 40 to 50 with type 1 diabetes. CDR3s include the opening cysteine and the closing phenylalanine or tryptophan. The D gene is left open where the match is weak. Only some rows state a clone size, as once, few, many or a class for expanded clones.

CASSARTANSPLHF	TGTGCCAGCAGCGCCCGGACAGCCAATTCACCCCTCCACTTT	-	TRBV7-2	few	TRBJ1-6
CSVGQGPSMNTEAFF	TGCAGTGTTGGACAGGGGCCTTCCATGAACACTGAAGCTTTCTTT	TRBD1	TRBV29-1	-	TRBJ1-1
CASSQEGLGEVNQPQHF	TGCGCCAGCAGCCAAGAAGGTCTGGGGGAGGTCAATCAGCCCCAGCATTTT	-	TRBV4-1	-	TRBJ1-5
CATSTGTSGSDTGELFF	TGTGCCACGTCGACGGGGACTAGCGGGTCCGACACCGGGGAGCTGTTTTTT	TRBD2	TRBV10-3	few	TRBJ2-2
CASSLAAETGELFF	TGCGCCAGCAGCTTGGCCGCCGAGACCGGGGAGCTGTTTTTT	-	TRBV5-1	few	TRBJ2-2
CASSPPAGGGNQPQHF	TGTGCCAGCTCACCACCGGCAGGGGGTGGCAATCAGCCCCAGCATTTT	TRBD1	TRBV18	few	TRBJ1-5
CASSPQESGELFF	TGTGCCAGCTCACCACAGGAGTCCGGGGAGCTGTTTTTT	-	TRBV18	few	TRBJ2-2
CASSQDGRDQNYGYTF	TGCGCCAGCAGCCAAGACGGCAGGGATCAGAACTATGGCTACACCTTC	-	TRBV4-1	few	TRBJ1-2
CASSERQGNTEAFF	TGTGCCAGCAGTGAGAGGCAGGGGAACACTGAAGCTTTCTTT	-	TRBV2	-	TRBJ1-1
CASSPQRGFTYNEQFF	TGTGCCAGCTCACCACAGCGGGGGTTCACCTACAATGAGCAGTTCTTC	TRBD2	TRBV18	-	TRBJ2-1
CASSLDLGQGAYNEQFF	TGCGCCAGCAGCTTGGATTTAGGGCAGGGGGCCTACAATGAGCAGTTCTTC	TRBD1	TRBV5-1	few	TRBJ2-1
CASSQTGTPNYGYTF	TGCGCCAGCAGCCAAACCGGGACACCGAACTATGGCTACACCTTC	-	TRBV4-1	many	TRBJ1-2
CAWGTRVSQQYF	TGTGCCTGGGGGACAAGGGTCAGCCAGCAGTACTTC	-	TRBV30	-	TRBJ2-7
CASRALQIEKLFF	TGTGCCAGCAGGGCCCTACAGATTGAAAAACTGTTTTTT	-	TRBV2	-	TRBJ1-4
CASSTRQGWDTIYF	TGTGCCAGCAGTACCCGACAGGGTTGGGACACCATATATTTT	TRBD1	TRBV25-1	-	TRBJ1-3
CAGGATRDTEAFF	TGTGCCGGCGGGGCCACGAGGGACACTGAAGCTTTCTTT	-	TRBV6-1	few	TRBJ1-1
CASSRGHNEQYF	TGTGCCAGCAGTCGGGGACACAACGAGCAGTACTTC	-	TRBV6-1	-	TRBJ2-7
CASSPEQFF	TGTGCCAGCAGCCCGGAGCAGTTCTTC	-	TRBV6-6	-	TRBJ2-1
CASSPQGQRQFF	TGTGCCAGCAGTCCACAGGGCCAACGGCAGTTCTTC	-	TRBV14	-	TRBJ2-1
CASRSQGPNTEAFF	TGCGCCAGCAGATCTCAGGGTCCAAACACTGAAGCTTTCTTT	-	TRBV5-1	many	TRBJ1-1
CASRETGVSSPLHF	TGTGCCAGCAGGGAGACAGGGGTATCTTCACCCCTCCACTTT	TRBD1	TRBV6-6	few	TRBJ1-6
CASSGARGSNQPQHF	TGTGCCAGCAGTGGGGCTCGAGGGAGCAATCAGCCCCAGCATTTT	-	TRBV2	-	TRBJ1-5
CSVLGGGRDYNYGYTF	TGCAGCGTTCTGGGGGGCGGCCGGGACTATAACTATGGCTACACCTTC	-	TRBV29-1	few	TRBJ1-2
CASSATGGLDGYTF	TGTGCCAGTAGTGCGACAGGGGGCCTGGATGGCTACACCTTC	TRBD1	TRBV19	few	TRBJ1-2
CASSPIPGDNYTGELFF	TGTGCCAGCAGCCCCATCCCCGGTGACAACTACACCGGGGAGCTGTTTTTT	-	TRBV28	few	TRBJ2-2
CASSAGRQGEGNTIYF	TGTGCCAGCAGCGCGGGGCGGCAGGGGGAAGGAAACACCATATATTTT	TRBD1	TRBV9	few	TRBJ1-3
CSSYDRNTGELFF	TGCAGCTCCTACGACAGGAACACCGGGGAGCTGTTTTTT	-	TRBV29-1	few	TRBJ2-2
CASSLGWEGDEQFF	TGTGCCAGCAGCCTAGGGTGGGAGGGGGATGAGCAGTTCTTC	-	TRBV7-9	few	TRBJ2-1
CASSSREGHTGELFF	TGCGCCAGCAGCAGCCGGGAGGGACACACCGGGGAGCTGTTTTTT	TRBD2	TRBV5-1	few	TRBJ2-2
CACSREAEKLFF	TGTGCCTGTTCCAGGGAAGCTGAAAAACTGTTTTTT	-	TRBV30	few	TRBJ1-4
CASSRDGQGESGYTF	TGCGCCAGCAGCCGGGATGGACAGGGGGAGAGTGGCTACACCTTC	TRBD1	TRBV5-1	few	TRBJ1-2
CASSRGGTEAFF	TGTGCCAGCAGTCGGGGGGGCACTGAAGCTTTCTTT	-	TRBV6-6	-	TRBJ1-1
CASSSGGVPNEKLFF	TGTGCCAGCAGTTCGGGGGGAGTGCCTAATGAAAAACTGTTTTTT	-	TRBV6-5	few	TRBJ1-4
CASSEGLAGVDTQYF	TGCGCCAGCAGCGAAGGACTAGCGGGAGTAGATACGCAGTATTTT	TRBD2	TRBV4-3	-	TRBJ2-3
CASSGLGGPLGTEAFF	TGTGCCAGCAGCGGTCTAGGGGGCCCTCTTGGCACTGAAGCTTTCTTT	TRBD1	TRBV11-1	-	TRBJ1-1
CASSLADALSDEQYF	TGTGCCAGCAGCTTAGCAGATGCACTCTCCGACGAGCAGTACTTC	-	TRBV7-2	-	TRBJ2-7
CASSPRTYNEQFF	TGTGCCAGCAGCCCCCGGACTTACAATGAGCAGTTCTTC	-	TRBV9	-	TRBJ2-1
CASSLTGKETQYF	TGTGCCAGCAGCTTAACAGGGAAAGAGACCCAGTACTTC	-	TRBV5-4	few	TRBJ2-5
CASSETVDDSPLHF	TGTGCCAGCAGCGAGACAGTGGACGATTCACCCCTCCACTTT	-	TRBV9	few	TRBJ1-6
CASSTLYNEQFF	TGTGCCAGCAGCACTTTATACAATGAGCAGTTCTTC	-	TRBV27	few	TRBJ2-1
CASSLPSRDYGYTF	TGTGCCAGCAGTTTACCATCCAGGGACTATGGCTACACCTTC	-	TRBV28	few	TRBJ1-2
CASSLGDRGVETQYF	TGTGCCAGCAGCTTAGGGGACAGGGGGGTAGAGACCCAGTACTTC	TRBD1	TRBV7-2	few	TRBJ2-5
CASSDASETQYF	TGTGCCAGCAGCGATGCGTCAGAGACCCAGTACTTC	-	TRBV7-3	-	TRBJ2-5
CASSPQGSNQPQHF	TGTGCCAGCTCACCCCAGGGTAGCAATCAGCCCCAGCATTTT	-	TRBV18	few	TRBJ1-5
CSFLRTSGGWTDTQYF	TGCAGCTTCTTGAGGACTAGCGGGGGGTGGACAGATACGCAGTATTTT	TRBD2	TRBV29-1	-	TRBJ2-3
CASSLESSGRGYEQYF	TGTGCCAGCAGCTTAGAGAGTAGCGGGAGGGGGTACGAGCAGTACTTC	TRBD2	TRBV7-2	-	TRBJ2-7
CASSQGRGRGRPTEAFF	TGCGCCAGCAGCCAAGGGCGGGGTCGGGGCAGGCCCACTGAAGCTTTCTTT	-	TRBV4-1	few	TRBJ1-1
CASSQGDRTSGYEQYF	TGTGCCAGCAGCCAAGGGGACCGGACTAGCGGGTACGAGCAGTACTTC	TRBD2	TRBV4-2	few	TRBJ2-7
CASSDGQTNTEAFF	TGTGCCAGCAGTGACGGACAGACGAACACTGAAGCTTTCTTT	-	TRBV25-1	-	TRBJ1-1